This T cell receptor beta chain was sequenced in a study of T cells in Graves' hyperthyroidism and ophthalmopathy. Overall study context: Peripheral blood sampling occurred at initial diagnosis, before any treatment.

J was trimmed by 8 bases and V by 2 bases; bases with no gene match: 5. The V gene's germline CDR1 is PRHDT and CDR2 FYEKMQ (reference sequence). This CDR3 comprises 14 residues. Template material for amplifying TCR beta CDR3 regions consisted of RNA transcripts. An initial round of RT-PCR targeting the TCR CDR3 relied on the HTBI primer set. MiXCR was run by TCRdb on the multiplex PCR reads, yielding one entry per CDR3 protein. The sample shows around 340,000 distinct CDR3 sequences, roughly 14% of them seen only once. Diagnoses rested on clinical symptoms, serum thyroxine and TRAb, thyroid ultrasound and orbital computed tomography.

The source of this sequence is a woman aged 30 to 39 with Graves' hyperthyroidism. V gene TRBV13 combines with J gene TRBJ2-4; 8 bases match TRBD1. Sequencing was done on a sample of blood. The CDR3 DNA reads TGTGCCAGCAGCTTATTGCAGGGGGCTGACATTCAGTACTTC. Translated: CASSLLQGADIQYF.